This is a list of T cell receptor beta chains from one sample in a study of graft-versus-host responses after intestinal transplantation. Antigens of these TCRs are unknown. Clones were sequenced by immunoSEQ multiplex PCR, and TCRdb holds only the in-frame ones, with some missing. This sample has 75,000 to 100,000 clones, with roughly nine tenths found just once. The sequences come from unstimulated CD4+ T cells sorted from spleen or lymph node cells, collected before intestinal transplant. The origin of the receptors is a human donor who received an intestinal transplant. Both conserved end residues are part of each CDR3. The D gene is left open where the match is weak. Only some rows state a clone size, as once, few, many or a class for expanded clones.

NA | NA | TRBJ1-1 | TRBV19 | TGTGCCAGTAGTATGTCGGGGAGGGGGAACACTGAAGCTTTCTTT | CASSMSGRGNTEAFF
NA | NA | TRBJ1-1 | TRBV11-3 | TGTGCCAGCAGCTTAGGAAGGACAGCCGGCGGAAAAGCTTTCTTT | CASSLGRTAGGKAFF
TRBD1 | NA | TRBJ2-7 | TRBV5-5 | TGTGCCAGCAGCTTGGGGACAGGGGGACCTAACGAGCAGTACTTC | CASSLGTGGPNEQYF
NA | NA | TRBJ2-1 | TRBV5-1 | TGCGCCAGCAGCTTGACGGGCGGGAACGTCGAGCAGTTCTTC | CASSLTGGNVEQFF
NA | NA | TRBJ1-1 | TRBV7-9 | TGTGCCAGCAGCTTAGGGGACATGCAGAACACTGAAGCTTTCTTT | CASSLGDMQNTEAFF
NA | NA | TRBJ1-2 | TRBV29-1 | TGCAGCGTTCCGCAGGGAGGTAACTATGGCTACACCTTC | CSVPQGGNYGYTF
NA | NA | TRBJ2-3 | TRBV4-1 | TGCGCCAGCAGCCAAGATTTAGCAGATACGCAGTATTTT | CASSQDLADTQYF
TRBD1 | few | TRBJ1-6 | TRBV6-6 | TGTGCCAGCGGGGACAAACCGGACAGGGGCAATTCACCCCTCCACTTT | CASGDKPDRGNSPLHF
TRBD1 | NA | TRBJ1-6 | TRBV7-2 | TGTGCCAGCAGGGCCGGGACAGGGGGCCTGGTTAGTCGGAATTCACCCCTCCACTTT | CASRAGTGGLVSRNSPLHF
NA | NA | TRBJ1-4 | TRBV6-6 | TGTGCCAGCATCGGAACCGGGGATAATGAAAAACTGTTTTTT | CASIGTGDNEKLFF
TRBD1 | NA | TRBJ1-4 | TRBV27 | TGTGCCAGCAGTCGGGACAGGGTCGGAGAAAAACTGTTTTTT | CASSRDRVGEKLFF
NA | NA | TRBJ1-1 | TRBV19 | TGTGCCAGTAGTATAGATAGGAGGAACACTGAAGCTTTCTTT | CASSIDRRNTEAFF
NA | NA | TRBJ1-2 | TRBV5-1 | TGCGCCAGCAGGCCAAACACCGGAGGGTATGGCTACACCTTC | CASRPNTGGYGYTF
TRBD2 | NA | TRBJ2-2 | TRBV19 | TGTGCCAGTAGTCGGTACTTAGCGGGAAGGACCGGGGAGCTGTTTTTT | CASSRYLAGRTGELFF
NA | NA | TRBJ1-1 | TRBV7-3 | TGTGCCAGCAGCGCCACAGGGATTCCGAACACTGAAGCTTTCTTT | CASSATGIPNTEAFF
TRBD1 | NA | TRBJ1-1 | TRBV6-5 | TGTGCCAGCAGTCGAGGGACAGTTTTTGGGTCTGAAGCTTTCTTT | CASSRGTVFGSEAFF
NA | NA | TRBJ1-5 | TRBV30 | TGTGCCTGGGGGGGACACAGCAATCAGCCCCAGCATTTT | CAWGGHSNQPQHF
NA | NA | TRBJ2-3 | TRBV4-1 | TGCGCCAGCAGCCAAGATCTTGGTAAAGGGGCAGATACGCAGTATTTT | CASSQDLGKGADTQYF
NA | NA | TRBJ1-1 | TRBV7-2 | TGTGCCAGCAGCTTATACAGGGCGGACACTGAAGCTTTCTTT | CASSLYRADTEAFF
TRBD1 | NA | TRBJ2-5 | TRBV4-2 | TGTGCCAGCAGCCAAGCCTCCGACAGGGAAAAGACCCAGTACTTC | CASSQASDREKTQYF
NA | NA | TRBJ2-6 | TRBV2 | TGTGCCAGCAGTGACGCAGGGGTCGGGGCCAACGTCCTGACTTTC | CASSDAGVGANVLTF
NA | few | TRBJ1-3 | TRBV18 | TGTGCCAGCTCATACACAGGGACTGGAAACACCATATATTTT | CASSYTGTGNTIYF
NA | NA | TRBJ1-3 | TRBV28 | TGTGCCAGCAGTTTATTTGGACAGGGAAACACCATATATTTT | CASSLFGQGNTIYF
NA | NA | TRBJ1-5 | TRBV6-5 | TGTGCCAGTTGGCAGGGGACCAATCAGCCCCAGCATTTT | CASWQGTNQPQHF
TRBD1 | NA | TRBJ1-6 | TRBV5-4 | TGTGCCAGCAGCAAACTGGGACAGAGAAGCTCCTATAATTCACCCCTCCACTTT | CASSKLGQRSSYNSPLHF
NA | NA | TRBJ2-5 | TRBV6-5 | TGTGCCAGCAGACATACTAGGAAAGTTCAAGAGACCCAGTACTTC | CASRHTRKVQETQYF
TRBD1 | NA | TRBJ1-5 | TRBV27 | TGTGCCAGCATAGACAGGGTAGGAAATCAGCCCCAGCATTTT | CASIDRVGNQPQHF
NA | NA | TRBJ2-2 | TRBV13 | TGTGCCAGCAGCTTACGCCCCGCCCCAGCGGGGAACACCGGGGAGCTGTTTTTT | CASSLRPAPAGNTGELFF
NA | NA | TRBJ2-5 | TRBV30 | TGTGCCGGACAGAGGACTGCTCAAGAGACCCAGTACTTC | CAGQRTAQETQYF
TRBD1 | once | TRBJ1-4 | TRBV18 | TGTGCCAGCTCACAACGACAGGGGGAAAAACTGTTTTTT | CASSQRQGEKLFF
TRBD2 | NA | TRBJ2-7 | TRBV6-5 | TGTGCCAGCAGTAAGCGGGAGGGAACCTCCTACGAGCAGTACTTC | CASSKREGTSYEQYF
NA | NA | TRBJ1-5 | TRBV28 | TGTGCCAGCAGTTTGGGACTCGGGCCCCAGCATTTT | CASSLGLGPQHF
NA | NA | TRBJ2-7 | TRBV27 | TGTGCCAGCAGTGGGCTGACGGACTGGGCCGACGAGCAGTACTTC | CASSGLTDWADEQYF
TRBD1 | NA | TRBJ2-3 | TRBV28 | TGTGCCAGCAGCAGTTCGGGACAGGATGGGAATACGCAGTATTTT | CASSSSGQDGNTQYF
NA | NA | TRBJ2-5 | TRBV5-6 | TGTGCCAGCAGCCGGCAAGAGACCCAGTACTTC | CASSRQETQYF
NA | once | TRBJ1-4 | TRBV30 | TGTGCCTGGAGTCGAGGGGGACATGAAAAACTGTTTTTT | CAWSRGGHEKLFF
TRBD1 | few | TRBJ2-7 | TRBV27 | TGTGCCAGCAGACCCCGACAGGGGGCCGGGGAGCAGTACTTC | CASRPRQGAGEQYF
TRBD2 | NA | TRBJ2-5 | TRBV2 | TGTGCCAGCAGTGGTCTAGCGGGAGGGCCCGGAGAGACCCAGTACTTC | CASSGLAGGPGETQYF
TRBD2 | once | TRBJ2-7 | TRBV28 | TGTGCCAGCAGTTTATTCCGGGGTAAGGCTAGCGGGAGTGTGAACGAGCAGTACTTC | CASSLFRGKASGSVNEQYF
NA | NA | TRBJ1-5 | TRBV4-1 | TGCGCCAGCAGCCAAGACCATAGCAATCAGCCCCAGCATTTT | CASSQDHSNQPQHF
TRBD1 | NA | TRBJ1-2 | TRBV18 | TGTGCCAGCTCACCCGGGACAGGTGGTGGCTACACCTTC | CASSPGTGGGYTF
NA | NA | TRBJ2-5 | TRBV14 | TGTGCCAGCAGCATGACAATGCTGGAGACCCAGTACTTC | CASSMTMLETQYF
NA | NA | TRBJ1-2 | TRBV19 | TGTGCCAGTAGTACTTACCGAGGGAACGGTTATGGCTACACCTTC | CASSTYRGNGYGYTF
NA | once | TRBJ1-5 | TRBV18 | TGTGCCAGCTCACCAGAGGGTAATCAGCCCCAGCATTTT | CASSPEGNQPQHF
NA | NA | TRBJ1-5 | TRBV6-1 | TGTGCCAGCAGTGAAGGGGGGGGCGGTCAGCCCCAGCATTTT | CASSEGGGGQPQHF
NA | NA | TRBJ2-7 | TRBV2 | TGTGCCAGCAGTGACTCCCGCTACGAGCAGTACTTC | CASSDSRYEQYF